The clone carrying this T cell receptor (beta chain) is a singleton in its sample. The antigen is unknown. Assay used: immunoSEQ multiplex PCR; TCRdb lists only in-frame clones, some missing. The repertoire holds tens of thousands of clones, with around 80% as singletons. This sample stems from a study of radiotherapy plus CTLA-4 blockade in lung cancer. Chemo-refractory metastatic non-small-cell lung cancer patients received focal radiation with ipilimumab CTLA-4 blockade. The germline gives CDR1 SGHDN, CDR2 FVKESK. The CDR3 covers 14 residues. Trimming took 4 bases from V and 6 from J, leaving 13 bases between them. Study outcomes and limitations: Radiotherapy was combined with ipilimumab, and tumor-derived TCR clones then expanded in blood. According to reports, early shifts in blood T cell clones, alongside interferon-beta, forecast response most accurately.

The clonotype originates from a human donor with non-small cell lung cancer that progressed on radiotherapy plus ipilimumab. The chain links TRBV14 to TRBJ2-1; D is uncertain. The material sequenced was peripheral blood, taken from a patient treated with radiotherapy plus ipilimumab. CDR3: CASSPRIFANEQFF. In nucleotides, the CDR3 is TGTGCCAGCAGCCCTAGAATTTTCGCCAATGAGCAGTTCTTC.